The rows below give T cell receptor beta chains drawn from one sample of a study of CD8+ T cells in alopecia areata. Generated by immunoSEQ multiplex PCR, the TCRdb table keeps only in-frame clones and is missing some. Found here are around 70,000 clones, about 30% of them singletons; the top ten hold 15%. The specimen comprised CD8+ T cells sorted from blood, sampled at week 4, from a patient treated with tofacitinib. These TCRs come from a human donor with alopecia areata. CDR3s include the opening cysteine and the closing phenylalanine or tryptophan. D genes are given only for firm matches. Part of the rows lack a size; the others show once, few, many or a class for expanded clones.

cdr3_length	j_call	clone_size	v_call	d_call	cdr3_aa	cdr3_nt
16	TRBJ2-1	few	TRBV29-1	.	CSVPTGGDLAGAEQFF	TGCAGCGTCCCGACAGGGGGGGATCTAGCGGGAGCTGAGCAGTTCTTC
19	TRBJ2-7	.	TRBV7-9	TRBD2	CASSLLGTSGSRAPYEQYF	TGTGCCAGCAGCTTACTCGGGACTAGCGGGAGTCGGGCCCCCTACGAGCAGTACTTC
13	TRBJ1-1	.	TRBV27	TRBD1	CASSLGGSGQAFF	TGTGCCAGCAGCCTAGGGGGCTCGGGCCAAGCTTTCTTT
16	TRBJ2-1	medium-sized	TRBV11-2	TRBD2	CASSLGLAGLRDEQFF	TGTGCCAGCAGCTTAGGGCTAGCGGGATTGCGGGATGAGCAGTTCTTC
15	TRBJ2-5	few	TRBV27	.	CASSFTAGDQETQYF	TGTGCCAGCAGTTTTACGGCCGGAGATCAAGAGACCCAGTACTTC
15	TRBJ2-2	.	TRBV7-8	.	CASSLADREGWELFF	TGTGCCAGCAGCTTAGCCGACAGGGAGGGTTGGGAGCTGTTTTTT
12	TRBJ2-1	.	TRBV30	.	CAWSPGLGEQFF	TGTGCCTGGAGTCCAGGGCTAGGTGAGCAGTTCTTC
11	TRBJ2-1	.	TRBV11-2	.	CASGQDNEQFF	TGTGCCAGCGGACAAGACAATGAGCAGTTCTTC
13	TRBJ2-7	.	TRBV29-1	TRBD2	CSVEGTTSAEQYF	TGCAGCGTTGAGGGGACTACCTCTGCCGAGCAGTACTTC
14	TRBJ1-2	.	TRBV29-1	TRBD1	CSVSPGQGSYGYTF	TGCAGCGTTTCTCCGGGACAGGGGAGTTATGGCTACACCTTC
16	TRBJ2-1	.	TRBV14	TRBD2	CASSQDGGDPRHEQFF	TGTGCCAGCAGCCAAGATGGGGGGGACCCCCGGCATGAGCAGTTCTTC
11	TRBJ2-7	few	TRBV20-1	.	CSAPLGYEQYF	TGCAGTGCTCCCTTAGGGTACGAGCAGTACTTC
12	TRBJ2-3	.	TRBV29-1	.	CSVEIRDDTQYF	TGCAGCGTTGAGATTAGAGACGATACGCAGTATTTT
15	TRBJ2-7	.	TRBV30	.	CAWSALRGASYEQYF	TGTGCCTGGAGTGCTCTTCGGGGGGCCTCCTACGAGCAGTACTTC
14	TRBJ2-7	once	TRBV5-4	.	CASSLTSSSYEQYF	TGTGCCAGCAGCTTGACTAGCTCATCCTACGAGCAGTACTTC
15	TRBJ1-2	few	TRBV4-1	.	CASSLNPGANYGYTF	TGCGCCAGCAGCCTCAATCCGGGGGCTAACTATGGCTACACCTTC
16	TRBJ2-3	.	TRBV2	.	CASSEGPGPTTDTQYF	TGTGCCAGCAGTGAGGGGCCCGGGCCGACCACAGATACGCAGTATTTT
14	TRBJ1-4	few	TRBV9	.	CASSAGQINEKLFF	TGTGCCAGCAGCGCCGGACAGATTAATGAAAAACTGTTTTTT
13	TRBJ2-2	.	TRBV6-6	.	CASSPGPSGELFF	TGTGCCAGCAGTCCCGGGCCGTCCGGGGAGCTGTTTTTT
12	TRBJ2-7	.	TRBV29-1	.	CSVASGTGESHF	.
13	TRBJ1-5	many	TRBV7-9	.	CASSRKSNQPQHF	TGTGCCAGCAGCCGTAAAAGCAATCAGCCCCAGCATTTT
13	TRBJ2-5	few	TRBV13	TRBD1	CASSPGTEETQYF	TGTGCCAGCAGCCCTGGGACAGAAGAGACCCAGTACTTC
15	TRBJ2-5	few	TRBV29-1	.	CSLGPPIGNQETQYF	TGCAGCTTGGGGCCCCCCATAGGCAACCAAGAGACCCAGTACTTC
12	TRBJ2-3	.	TRBV30	.	CAWSFASDTQYF	TGTGCCTGGAGTTTTGCTTCGGATACGCAGTATTTT
12	TRBJ1-2	few	TRBV29-1	.	CSVVTGYGGYTF	TGCAGCGTTGTAACAGGGTATGGTGGCTACACCTTC
12	TRBJ1-5	.	TRBV29-1	TRBD1	CSVGTGDQPQHF	TGCAGCGTCGGGACAGGGGACCAGCCCCAGCATTTT
17	TRBJ2-3	.	TRBV15	.	CATSRSRIGTLYDTQYF	TGTGCCACCAGCAGATCACGGATCGGGACCCTATACGATACGCAGTATTTT
10	TRBJ2-7	.	TRBV29-1	TRBD1	CSVVRQGPYF	TGCAGCGTTGTCCGACAGGGTCCGTACTTC
17	TRBJ2-1	.	TRBV13	TRBD2	CASSPEGTSGEYGEQFF	TGTGCCAGCAGCCCCGAGGGGACTAGCGGAGAGTACGGTGAGCAGTTCTTC
14	TRBJ2-5	.	TRBV7-2	TRBD1	CASSWGTGPETQYF	TGTGCCAGCAGCTGGGGGACAGGCCCAGAGACCCAGTACTTC
13	TRBJ2-7	few	TRBV29-1	.	CSVAAGQPYEQYF	TGCAGCGTTGCCGCAGGACAGCCCTACGAGCAGTACTTC
14	TRBJ2-3	few	TRBV29-1	TRBD2	CSGPLAGGGDTQYF	TGCAGCGGGCCCCTAGCGGGAGGTGGAGATACGCAGTATTTT
13	TRBJ2-7	.	TRBV29-1	.	CSVEDRSNYEQYF	TGCAGCGTTGAAGACAGAAGTAACTACGAGCAGTACTTC
14	TRBJ1-1	few	TRBV29-1	.	CSVEGRTMNTEAFF	TGCAGCGTTGAGGGACGGACCATGAACACTGAAGCTTTCTTT
12	TRBJ2-2	.	TRBV29-1	.	CSVPGDTGELFF	TGCAGCGTCCCGGGGGATACCGGGGAGCTGTTTTTT
14	TRBJ2-5	few	TRBV25-1	TRBD1	CASTTGGEVETQYF	TGTGCCAGCACGACAGGGGGCGAGGTGGAGACCCAGTACTTC